The 8 T cell receptor beta chains given below trace back to one sample, sequenced in a study of metastatic and nonmetastatic thyroid tumors. TCRdb reassembled clones from the PCR reads with MiXCR. The sample has approximately 15,000 clones; less than 25% are singletons. No patient received treatment before thyroid surgery. Input material: adjacent normal tissue. These receptors all stem from a female donor with papillary thyroid cancer or a benign thyroid nodule (not recorded which). Some clones in this sample may be carry-over from other donors' samples.

As concerns this clone: In this CDR3 the conserved last residue, phenylalanine or tryptophan, is missing, so a read error is likely. CDR3: CAISASGAGEAFL. CDR3 bases: TGTGCCATCAGTGCATCCGGGGCCGGAGAAGCTTTCCTT. This chain joins TRBV10-3 and TRBJ1-1, with D perhaps matching TRBD1 (5 bases). This CDR3 is 13 amino acids long. Trimming cost V 4 bases and J 8 bases, with 14 bases left between them. Looked up from germline, CDR1 is ENHRY and CDR2 is SYGVKD.

This chain connects TRBV13 to TRBJ2-1; 9 bases agree with TRBD2. Germline V gene lookup returns CDR1 PRHDT and CDR2 FYEKMQ (reference sequence). CDR3 size: 16 residues. The V and J ends lost 0 bases and 4 bases, in that order; junction bases with no gene match: 4. The DNA for the CDR3 is TGTGCCAGCAGCTTAGGGACTAGCGGCACTTACAATGAGCAGTTCTTC. Translated: CASSLGTSGTYNEQFF.

Details on this clone: This sequence may be a read error, since a much larger clone differs from it by one base. CDR3 DNA: TGTGCCATCAGCTTGGGGGTGAGTAGCAACCGGAACGAGCAGTACTTC. Translation gives CAISLGVSSNRNEQYF. The V call is TRBV5-4, the J call TRBJ2-7; either TRBD1 or TRBD2 may supply D (5 bases each). Germline CDR1 SGHNT, CDR2 YYREEE (reference sequence). CDR3 length: 16 amino acids.

The rearrangement uses TRBV28 and TRBJ1-5; 7 bases agree with TRBD1. The V and J ends lost 6 bases and 3 bases, in that order; junction bases with no gene match: 8. The length of the CDR3 is 15 residues. From germline, CDR1 is MDHEN and CDR2 SYDVKM. CDR3 coding DNA: TGTGCCAGCAGACCCGGAGGGGGCTACAATCAGCCCCAGCATTTT. Protein: CASRPGGGYNQPQHF.

The gene calls are TRBV3-1 and TRBJ2-7; 12 bases fit TRBD2. Looked up from germline, CDR1 is LGHDT and CDR2 is YNNKEL (reference sequence). V lost 3 bases and J lost 3; bases outside the gene matches: 0. The CDR3 totals 14 residues. This CDR3 reads CASSQGLAGYEQYF. In nucleotides, the CDR3 is TGTGCCAGCAGCCAGGGACTAGCGGGCTACGAGCAGTACTTC.

The chain joins TRBV4-1 to TRBJ2-2, with 11 bases matching TRBD2. Germline CDR1 and CDR2: MGHRA and YSYEKL. This CDR3 comprises 19 residues. The J segment lost 4 bases and the V segment lost 0 bases, leaving 10 bases of the junction unmatched. The DNA for the CDR3 is TGCGCCAGCAGCCAAGACCTGCTAGCGGGGGGCCAGGGCACCGGGGAGCTGTTTTTT. It encodes CASSQDLLAGGQGTGELFF.

The sample holds many counts of this clone. With a much larger clone just one base away, this may be a read error. The chain has TRBV28 and TRBJ1-1; D is unclear. Germline V lookup: CDR1 MDHEN, CDR2 SYDVKM. This CDR3 is built from 17 residues. CDR3 region: CACSPRLYSPRVQKAFF. In nucleotides, the CDR3 is TGTGCCTGCAGCCCCCGTTTATACTCTCCTAGGGTCCAGAAAGCTTTCTTT.

V gene TRBV6-1 combines with J gene TRBJ1-1; the D is unclear. This CDR3 is built from 16 residues. Germline loops: CDR1 MNHNS, CDR2 SASEGT. V shed 7 bases and J shed 11 bases, with 29 bases lying between them. The CDR3 sequence is CASTRISGQPSASAFF. The CDR3 DNA reads TGTGCCAGCACTCGAATTAGCGGGCAGCCCTCGGCATCGGCTTTCTTT.